Reported below is one T cell receptor (beta chain). Antigen unknown. The V and J ends lost 3 bases and 0 bases, in that order; junction bases with no gene match: 7. Germline V gene lookup returns CDR1 SGHRS and CDR2 YFSETQ. The CDR3 totals 16 residues. PCR employed 60 Vbeta and 13 Jbeta primers. Here immunoSEQ multiplex PCR was the method, and the copy in TCRdb shows in-frame clones only, minus some. The sample includes around 140,000 clones, around 78% of them seen just once. This sample stems from a study of cytomegalovirus exposure and HLA in healthy donors. Overall study: In terms of ancestry, the Caucasian-associated cluster contained about 80% of the approximately 400 genotyped donors.

Whole-study findings and limits: Cytomegalovirus association was listed for under 200 TCR beta chains. In a later analysis, a missense DCLRE1C variant was linked to TCR beta V- and J-gene trimming.

The origin of this receptor is a woman under 30 in good health and CMV-seropositive. The sequenced sample consisted of PBMCs. J is TRBJ1-1 and V is TRBV5-1, with 8 bases lining up with TRBD1. This chain's CDR3 is CASSYGSTGVNTEAFF. The DNA for the CDR3 is TGCGCCAGCAGCTACGGTTCGACAGGGGTGAACACTGAAGCTTTCTTT. Filled out from reference TRBV5-1 and TRBJ1-1, the complete variable domain reads KAGVTQTPRYLIKTRGQQVTLSCSPISGHRSVSWYQQTPGQGLQFLFEYFSETQRNKGNFPGRFSGRQFSNSRSEMNVSTLELGDSALYLCASSYGSTGVNTEAFFGQGTRLTVV.